The 2 T cell receptor beta chains presented below share a single source sample, sequenced in a study of T cell repertoires in cytomegalovirus infection. From the reads, TCRdb called clonotypes with MiXCR, one entry per CDR3 protein. The sample lists just over 150,000 distinct CDR3 sequences; 23% were seen once. Material for sequencing was PBMCs. Receptors originate from a human donor in good health (CMV status not recorded). Some clones in this sample may be carry-over from other donors' samples.

This clonotype was counted a few times. The chain links TRBV12-3 or TRBV12-4 to TRBJ2-1; 9 bases agree with TRBD1. Trimming took 2 bases from V and 8 from J; bases not matched to a gene: 1. There are 13 residues in the CDR3. The CDR3 region has the DNA TGTGCCAGCAGTTTACGACAGGGGGATGAGCAGTTCTTC. Its translation is CASSLRQGDEQFF.

This clonotype was found a few times. V usage is TRBV19 and J usage is TRBJ2-7, with 11 bases fitting TRBD2. CDR1 is LNHDA and CDR2 is SQIVND in the germline V gene (reference sequence). Trimming cost V 7 bases and J 2 bases; bases outside gene matches: 4. CDR3 length: 14 amino acids. Here the CDR3 reads CASIGTSGTYEQYF. The CDR3 DNA reads TGTGCCAGTATTGGGACTAGCGGAACCTACGAGCAGTACTTC.